A single sample is the source of the 5 T cell receptor beta chains below, sequenced in a study of tumor-infiltrating lymphocytes in primary liver carcinoma. TCR beta cDNA was reverse-transcribed from 500 ng of total RNA. The reaction used a constant-region primer and ProtoScript II reverse transcriptase. TCR beta libraries came from three nested multiplex PCR rounds using slightly modified ARM-PCR. Researchers ran the first two PCR rounds for ten to eleven cycles each with TRBV1-TRBV30 forward primers and a C-beta reverse primer. Each CDR3 protein gets one entry after TCRdb re-called the multiplex PCR reads with MiXCR. The sample contains approximately 300,000 distinct CDR3 sequences, more than 55% of which appear only once. Unsorted whole blood served as the source of blood RNA, and germline DNA was extracted as well. The sequenced sample was peripheral blood. The source is a middle-aged man with primary liver carcinoma and hepatitis B virus infection.

Turning to this clonotype: The conserved closing phenylalanine or tryptophan is absent in this CDR3, likely reflecting a read error. The V gene is TRBV7-8, the J gene TRBJ2-4, with 12 bases identical to TRBD2. Germline CDR1 reads SGHVS; CDR2 reads FQNEAQ. The CDR3 covers 19 residues. CDR3 region: CATSLRLAGAASSKNIQYL. In DNA, the CDR3 is TGTGCCACCAGCTTAAGACTAGCGGGAGCTGCGTCTTCCAAAAACATTCAGTACCTC.

This clonotype was seen a few times. This rearrangement joins TRBV7-8 to TRBJ1-5; 9 bases are shared with TRBD1. Germline CDR1 SGHVS, CDR2 FQNEAQ. The CDR3 is made up of 15 amino acids. V was clipped by 4 bases and J by 5 bases; unmatched bases: 6. CDR3 protein: CASSSGQGWDQPQHF. CDR3 DNA sequence: TGTGCCAGCAGCTCCGGACAGGGGTGGGATCAGCCCCAGCATTTT. Full variable domain (outside the CDR3, taken from reference TRBV7-8 and TRBJ1-5): GAGVSQSPRYKVAKRGQDVALRCDPISGHVSLFWYQQALGQGPEFLTYFQNEAQLDKSGLPSDRFFAERPEGSVSTLKIQRTQQEDSAVYLCASSSGQGWDQPQHFGDGTRLSIL.

Comments on this clonotype: At one boundary the junction diverges from the germline segment, which might be a read error. This chain joins TRBV11-3 and TRBJ2-1; D possibly corresponds to TRBD2 (6 bases). This CDR3 comprises 14 residues. CDR1 and CDR2 from the germline V gene are SGHNT and YENEEA. The CDR3 sequence: CASNLNRRVNEQFF. CDR3 sequence (DNA): TGTGCCAGCAACTTAAATCGGAGGGTTAATGAGCAGTTCTTC.

Concerning this clonotype itself: Given a much more abundant clone one base away, this may be a read error. V is TRBV6-1 and J is TRBJ2-2; D not resolved. Germline assignment: CDR1 MNHNS and CDR2 SASEGT. The CDR3 is made up of 15 amino acids. V lost 4 bases to trimming and J lost 6 bases, with 15 bases between them. The CDR3 coding sequence is TGTGCCAGCAGTGGACAAGAGAGTCTACCCGGGGAGCTGTTTTTT. It codes for CASSGQESLPGELFF.

Note on this clonotype: This may be a read error: a much more frequent sequence differs by one nucleotide. The rearrangement links TRBV29-1 to TRBJ2-2, with D possibly TRBD1 on 5 matching bases. CDR3 length: 14 amino acids. The germline V and J ends were trimmed by 2 bases and 7 bases, with 14 bases remaining between them. CDR1 and CDR2 (germline): SQVTM, ANQGSEA. The CDR3 DNA reads TGCAGCGTTGAACTGCAGGACAAGGGCGGGGAGCTGTTTTTT. Its protein product is CSVELQDKGGELFF.